One sample yielded the 20 T cell receptor beta chains listed below, sequenced in a study of shared clonotypes between healthy human individuals (dated by TCRdb to the early 2020s). Library generation was performed with the immunoSEQ multiplex PCR assay. Entries here come from immuneACCESS through TCRdb and include only in-frame sequences with V and J called. Some clones fail to appear in such tables; in the studies checked, an unresolved V gene covers under half of the shortfall, and the cause of the remainder is unknown. The sample contains some 1,600,000 clones, under 99% of them found a single time. The ten biggest clones cover around 0.45% of the sample. The sequenced sample consisted of naive CD4+ T cells sorted from blood. The cell subset or site label corresponds to: CD45RA+ positively selected. The receptors were gathered from a man in his thirties or forties in good health.

V gene TRBV5-1 combines with J gene TRBJ2-2, with TRBD2 as a possible D gene (5 bases). V dropped 6 bases and J dropped 1 base, with 10 bases sitting between them. Germline values: CDR1 SGHRS, CDR2 YFSETQ. The CDR3 is 14 residues long. CDR3 residues: CASTSGLNTGELFF. As DNA, the CDR3 is TGCGCCAGCACATCCGGACTGAACACCGGGGAGCTGTTTTTT. Filled out from reference TRBV5-1 and TRBJ2-2, the complete variable domain reads KAGVTQTPRYLIKTRGQQVTLSCSPISGHRSVSWYQQTPGQGLQFLFEYFSETQRNKGNFPGRFSGRQFSNSRSEMNVSTLELGDSALYLCASTSGLNTGELFFGEGSRLTVL.

The chain recombines TRBV6-1 with TRBJ1-5, with 7 bases matching TRBD1. J gave up 6 bases and V 4 bases, and 9 bases lay outside the gene matches. The CDR3 is 15 residues long. Germline CDR1 MNHNS, CDR2 SASEGT. CDR3 sequence (DNA): TGTGCCAGCAGTGGAGACAGGGTGGGAACTCAGCCCCAGCATTTT. Its protein product is CASSGDRVGTQPQHF.

The V and J genes are TRBV7-2 and TRBJ2-2, with 10 bases lining up with TRBD2. From germline, CDR1 is SGHTA and CDR2 FQGNSA. The trim removed 1 base at V and 6 bases at J, leaving 8 bases unmatched. The CDR3 has 17 residues. CDR3 in DNA: TGTGCCAGCAGCTTAGGAAGCCTAGCGGGAGTAGCCGGGGAGCTGTTTTTT. As protein: CASSLGSLAGVAGELFF.

V usage is TRBV6-5 and J usage is TRBJ1-2; D gene ambiguous. Trimming took off 5 bases at V and 5 bases at J, with 3 bases between the two ends. The germline V gene has CDR1 MNHEY and CDR2 SVGAGI. The CDR3 is 10 residues long. For the CDR3, the DNA is TGTGCCAGCAGTGAATATGGCTACACCTTC. It codes for CASSEYGYTF.

The chain joins TRBV6-1 to TRBJ2-1, with D unresolved. There are 14 residues in the CDR3. V lost 2 bases, J lost 0 bases, and 5 bases lay in between. The germline V gene has CDR1 MNHNS and CDR2 SASEGT. This CDR3 is CASSEPSSYNEQFF. The DNA for the CDR3 is TGTGCCAGCAGTGAACCCTCCTCCTACAATGAGCAGTTCTTC.

This rearrangement joins TRBV27 to TRBJ2-3; possible D gene TRBD1, 6 bases. Germline CDR1 is MNHEY and CDR2 is SMNVEV (reference sequence). The germline V and J ends were trimmed by 10 bases and 2 bases, with 13 bases remaining between them. This CDR3 region has 13 residues. CDR3 in DNA: TGTGCCACCCGGACAGTCCTCACAGATACGCAGTATTTT. This translates into CATRTVLTDTQYF.

The chain links TRBV18 to TRBJ2-1, with 7 positions matching TRBD2. This CDR3 contains 21 residues. Looked up from germline, CDR1 is KGHSH and CDR2 is LQKENI. V gave up 2 bases and J gave up 7 bases; unmatched junction bases: 26. CDR3 sequence: CASSPELAELFPRLHGNEQFF. CDR3 sequence (DNA): TGTGCCAGCTCACCAGAGCTAGCGGAGTTGTTTCCTCGCCTGCATGGGAATGAGCAGTTCTTC.

The V call is TRBV7-9, the J call TRBJ2-2; D is uncertain. Germline CDR1 SEHNR, CDR2 FQNEAQ (reference sequence). The ends were cut back, 5 bases at V and 3 bases at J, with 16 bases in the middle. This CDR3 has 16 residues. CDR3 loop: CASSPPISVDTGELFF. The CDR3 region has the DNA TGTGCCAGCAGCCCCCCCATCAGCGTCGACACCGGGGAGCTGTTTTTT.

The chain joins TRBV19 to TRBJ1-1; D remains ambiguous. The germline V and J ends were trimmed by 9 bases and 4 bases, with 12 bases remaining between them. CDR3 length equals 12 residues. Germline CDR1 LNHDA, CDR2 SQIVND (reference sequence). The CDR3 protein is CASGRFGTEAFF. In DNA form, the CDR3 reads TGTGCCAGCGGCAGGTTCGGCACTGAAGCTTTCTTT.

The J gene is TRBJ2-5, the V gene TRBV30, with TRBD1 matching 10 bases. The germline V gene has CDR1 GTSNPN and CDR2 SVGIG (reference sequence). Germline trimming cut 5 bases from V and 7 bases from J; bases unmatched to any gene: 4. CDR3 length: 12 amino acids. The CDR3, as DNA: TGTGCCTGGGACAGGGGGCCAGGGACCCAGTACTTC. It yields the protein CAWDRGPGTQYF. The entire variable domain, with the rest obtained from reference TRBV30 and TRBJ2-5, is as follows: SQTIHQWPATLVQPVGSPLSLECTVEGTSNPNLYWYRQAAGRGLQLLFYSVGIGQISSEVPQNLSASRPQDRQFILSSKKLLLSDSGFYLCAWDRGPGTQYFGPGTRLLVL.

The chain employs TRBV5-3 and TRBJ1-5; 8 positions match TRBD1. TRBV5-3 is classed as an ORF, of uncertain function. V was pared by 6 bases and J by 2 bases, with 16 bases of the junction left unmatched. CDR3 length: 18 residues. The CDR3 DNA reads as TGTGCCAGAACCTACCACCAGGGGGCGAGGGATGGCAATCAGCCCCAGCATTTT. Translated, it gives CARTYHQGARDGNQPQHF.

This rearrangement joins TRBV14 to TRBJ2-1; D gene ambiguous. The length of the CDR3 is 14 residues. Trimming left V 4 bases short and J 5 bases short, with 12 bases between. CDR1 and CDR2 from the germline V gene are SGHDN and FVKESK. CDR3 loop: CASSRPPSHNEQFF. The CDR3 nucleotides read TGTGCCAGCAGCCGGCCTCCATCTCACAATGAGCAGTTCTTC.

The rearrangement uses TRBV29-1 and TRBJ1-5; 9 bases fit TRBD1. With V trimmed by 6 bases and J by 3 bases, 3 bases remained unmatched. The length of the CDR3 is 13 residues. Germline V gives CDR1 SQVTM, CDR2 ANQGSEA. The CDR3 region is CSVGQGHNQPQHF. CDR3 in DNA: TGCAGCGTGGGACAGGGCCACAATCAGCCCCAGCATTTT. The entire variable domain, with the rest obtained from reference TRBV29-1 and TRBJ1-5, is as follows: SAVISQKPSRDICQRGTSLTIQCQVDSQVTMMFWYRQQPGQSLTLIATANQGSEATYESGFVIDKFPISRPNLTFSTLTVSNMSPEDSSIYLCSVGQGHNQPQHFGDGTRLSIL.

The rearrangement uses TRBV5-6 and TRBJ2-1, with 9 bases lining up with TRBD1. V dropped 0 bases and J dropped 5; count of bases not matched to a gene: 6. Per the germline V gene, CDR1 is SGHDT and CDR2 is YYEEEE. There are 16 residues in the CDR3. In DNA form, the CDR3 reads TGTGCCAGCAGCTTGGCCGGTACAGGGGGCCACAATGAGCAGTTCTTC. This encodes CASSLAGTGGHNEQFF. The full variable domain, rest sourced from reference TRBV5-6 and TRBJ2-1, is DAGVTQSPTHLIKTRGQQVTLRCSPKSGHDTVSWYQQALGQGPQFIFQYYEEEERQRGNFPDRFSGHQFPNYSSELNVNALLLGDSALYLCASSLAGTGGHNEQFFGPGTRLTVL.

The chain employs TRBV29-1 and TRBJ1-1; 7 nucleotides align to TRBD1. Trimming cost V 7 bases and J 4 bases; bases outside gene matches: 9. Germline V gene data show CDR1 as SQVTM and CDR2 as ANQGSEA. This CDR3 spans 13 amino acids. CDR3 loop: CSAGGQWGTEAFF. The DNA of the CDR3 is TGCAGCGCCGGGGGACAGTGGGGCACTGAAGCTTTCTTT.

The V and J genes are TRBV29-1 and TRBJ1-1; D is unresolved. The germline gives CDR1 SQVTM, CDR2 ANQGSEA. The CDR3 consists of 12 residues. Trimming pared 7 bases from V and 0 bases from J, leaving 9 bases between. The CDR3 DNA sequence: TGCAGCGGCACAGCGATGAACACTGAAGCTTTCTTT. Protein product: CSGTAMNTEAFF.

V usage is TRBV2 and J usage is TRBJ2-1, with TRBD2 identical over 7 bases. J lost 10 bases, V lost 4 bases, and 7 bases had no gene match. From germline, CDR1 is SNHLY and CDR2 FYNNEI. The CDR3 consists of 13 residues. Here the CDR3 reads CASSAGGSGEQFF. CDR3 nucleotides: TGTGCCAGCAGTGCAGGCGGGAGTGGGGAGCAGTTCTTC. The full variable domain, in which reference TRBV2 and TRBJ2-1 provide the parts outside the CDR3, is EPEVTQTPSHQVTQMGQEVILRCVPISNHLYFYWYRQILGQKVEFLVSFYNNEISEKSEIFDDQFSVERPDGSNFTLKIRSTKLEDSAMYFCASSAGGSGEQFFGPGTRLTVL.

For this clone: Other nucleotide sequences from this sample produce the same CDR3. This chain uses TRBV6-5 with TRBJ2-7; TRBD2 matches 9 bases. The J segment lost 0 bases and the V segment lost 6 bases, leaving 0 bases of the junction unmatched. Germline loops: CDR1 MNHEY, CDR2 SVGAGI. This CDR3 region has 13 residues. CDR3 loop: CASRTSGSYEQYF. Written as DNA, the CDR3 is TGTGCCAGCAGGACTAGCGGCTCCTACGAGCAGTACTTC.

The V gene is TRBV5-5, the J gene TRBJ2-7; a possible D gene is TRBD1 (5 bases). CDR3 length equals 15 residues. Per germline, CDR1 SGHKS and CDR2 YYEKEE (reference sequence). V dropped 7 bases and J dropped 6 bases, with 23 bases sitting between them. The CDR3 nucleotides are TGTGCCAGCCACCGTACGACAGCGATAAGGGGCGAGCAGTACTTC. It translates to CASHRTTAIRGEQYF.

The sample holds one count of this clone. The chain carries TRBV5-1 and TRBJ2-2; TRBD1 is a possible D gene (6 bases). This CDR3 has 18 residues. The V end lost 0 bases, the J end lost 2 bases, and 17 bases lay between the germline ends. The V gene's germline CDR1 is SGHRS and CDR2 YFSETQ. CDR3 sequence: CASSLALSYRANTGELFF. The CDR3 DNA reads as TGCGCCAGCAGCTTGGCTCTCAGTTACAGGGCCAACACCGGGGAGCTGTTTTTT. The whole variable domain, remainder taken from reference TRBV5-1 and TRBJ2-2, is KAGVTQTPRYLIKTRGQQVTLSCSPISGHRSVSWYQQTPGQGLQFLFEYFSETQRNKGNFPGRFSGRQFSNSRSEMNVSTLELGDSALYLCASSLALSYRANTGELFFGEGSRLTVL.